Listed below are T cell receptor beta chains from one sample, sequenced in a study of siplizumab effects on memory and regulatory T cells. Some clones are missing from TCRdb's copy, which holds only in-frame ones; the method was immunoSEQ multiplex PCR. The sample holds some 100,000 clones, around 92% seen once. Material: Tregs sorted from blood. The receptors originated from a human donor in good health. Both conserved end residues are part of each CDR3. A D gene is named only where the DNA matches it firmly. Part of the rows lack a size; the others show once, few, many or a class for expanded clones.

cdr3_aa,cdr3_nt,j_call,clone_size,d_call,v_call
CASSPGQGRAGGNEKLFF,TGTGCCAGCAGTCCGGGACAGGGGAGAGCGGGGGGTAATGAAAAACTGTTTTTT,TRBJ1-4,-,TRBD1,TRBV2
CASSLYSGRVETQYF,TGCGCCAGCAGCTTGTACTCGGGTCGGGTAGAGACCCAGTACTTC,TRBJ2-5,-,-,TRBV5-1
CASSLASGANVLTF,TGCGCCAGCAGTTTGGCCTCTGGGGCCAACGTCCTGACTTTC,TRBJ2-6,-,-,TRBV5-1
CASSASGYEQFF,TGTGCCAGCAGCGCTAGCGGGTATGAGCAGTTCTTC,TRBJ2-1,-,TRBD2,TRBV9
CASSQGPRQPQHF,TGTGCCAGCAGCCAGGGGCCCCGACAGCCCCAGCATTTT,TRBJ1-5,-,-,TRBV6-6
CASSVEGGGWQPQHF,TGTGCCAGCAGTGTCGAGGGGGGGGGCTGGCAGCCCCAGCATTTT,TRBJ1-5,-,-,TRBV2
CASSPRATNEKLFF,TGCGCCAGCAGCCCTCGAGCAACTAATGAAAAACTGTTTTTT,TRBJ1-4,once,-,TRBV5-1
CAGSYLGRVEQYF,TGTGCCGGATCCTATCTGGGTCGGGTCGAGCAGTACTTC,TRBJ2-7,-,-,TRBV5-4
CASSPIRGGDEQYF,TGCGCCAGCAGCCCTATTCGGGGGGGGGACGAGCAGTACTTC,TRBJ2-7,-,TRBD2,TRBV4-1
CASSQGGRGYGYTF,TGTGCCAGCAGCCAAGGGGGACGTGGCTATGGCTACACCTTC,TRBJ1-2,-,-,TRBV4-2
CASTVTDPYEQYF,TGTGCCAGCACTGTGACAGATCCCTACGAGCAGTACTTC,TRBJ2-7,-,-,TRBV6-1
CAIRQGGNEQFF,TGTGCCATTCGACAGGGTGGGAATGAGCAGTTCTTC,TRBJ2-1,-,TRBD1,TRBV10-3
CASSSSGSTDTQYF,TGCGCCAGCAGCTCAAGCGGGAGCACAGATACGCAGTATTTT,TRBJ2-3,-,-,TRBV5-1
CASSRINGPNEQFF,TGTGCCAGTAGTCGGATTAACGGGCCCAATGAGCAGTTCTTC,TRBJ2-1,-,-,TRBV19
CASRPGQGVTGELFF,TGCGCCAGCAGACCGGGACAGGGAGTCACCGGGGAGCTGTTTTTT,TRBJ2-2,-,TRBD1,TRBV4-1
CASSLQTGLTYNSPLHF,TGTGCCAGCAGCCTCCAAACAGGGTTGACCTATAATTCACCCCTCCACTTT,TRBJ1-6,-,-,TRBV7-2
CASSVAGEQFF,TGTGCCAGCAGCGTAGCGGGGGAGCAGTTCTTC,TRBJ2-1,-,-,TRBV9
CASSLAPQGPGETQYF,TGTGCCAGCAGCTTGGCCCCTCAGGGGCCGGGAGAGACCCAGTACTTC,TRBJ2-5,-,-,TRBV5-4
CAISEWDEQFF,TGTGCCATCAGTGAGTGGGATGAGCAGTTCTTC,TRBJ2-1,-,-,TRBV10-3
CASSLNPSGSLGGEQYF,TGCGCCAGCAGCTTGAATCCTAGCGGGAGCCTGGGAGGGGAGCAGTACTTC,TRBJ2-7,-,TRBD2,TRBV5-1
CASSRGTGELFF,TGTGCCTCGAGCAGGGGCACCGGGGAGCTGTTTTTT,TRBJ2-2,-,-,TRBV6-4
CASSAQRFVYGYTF,TGTGCCAGCAGCGCCCAAAGGTTCGTCTATGGCTACACCTTC,TRBJ1-2,-,-,TRBV6-1
CASSPPQGGRLGETQYF,TGTGCCAGCTCACCACCACAGGGAGGCCGCCTTGGAGAGACCCAGTACTTC,TRBJ2-5,-,-,TRBV18
CASSLLTSGMDTQYF,TGCGCCAGCAGCTTGTTGACTAGCGGGATGGATACGCAGTATTTT,TRBJ2-3,-,TRBD2,TRBV5-1
CASTATSGSSYEQYF,TGTGCCAGCACCGCGACTAGCGGTTCCTCCTACGAGCAGTACTTC,TRBJ2-7,-,TRBD2,TRBV6-1
CASSEEGYVYEQYF,TGTGCCAGCAGTGAAGAGGGCTACGTATACGAGCAGTACTTC,TRBJ2-7,-,-,TRBV6-1
CASSALGGVEGYTF,TGTGCCAGCAGCGCCCTTGGGGGGGTGGAAGGCTACACCTTC,TRBJ1-2,-,-,TRBV2
CASSESGLAGSYEQYF,TGCGCCAGCAGTGAGTCAGGACTAGCGGGGTCCTACGAGCAGTACTTC,TRBJ2-7,-,TRBD2,TRBV10-1
CASSNGRTYEQYF,TGTGCCAGCAGCAACGGGCGGACCTACGAGCAGTACTTC,TRBJ2-7,-,-,TRBV6-4
CASSPPGQGVNYGYTF,TGTGCCAGCAGCCCCCCCGGGCAGGGGGTCAACTATGGCTACACCTTC,TRBJ1-2,-,TRBD1,TRBV4-2
CASNGGIDEKLFF,TGCGCCAGCAATGGGGGCATCGATGAAAAACTGTTTTTT,TRBJ1-4,-,-,TRBV5-1
CASSLDRNYANYGYTF,TGTGCCAGCAGCTTAGATCGTAACTACGCTAACTATGGCTACACCTTC,TRBJ1-2,-,-,TRBV11-2
CASSLAGFGYEQYF,TGTGCCAGCAGCTTAGCCGGGTTTGGCTACGAGCAGTACTTC,TRBJ2-7,-,-,TRBV11-1
CASNLGLAGVNPFADTQYF,TGCGCCAGCAACCTGGGACTAGCGGGAGTTAATCCATTTGCGGATACGCAGTATTTT,TRBJ2-3,-,TRBD2,TRBV5-1
CASSYRDRGNYEQYF,TGTGCCAGCAGTTACCGGGACAGGGGTAACTACGAGCAGTACTTC,TRBJ2-7,-,TRBD1,TRBV6-5
CASSLVAGGPYLAEQYF,TGCGCCAGCAGCTTGGTAGCGGGGGGGCCATATCTCGCCGAGCAGTACTTC,TRBJ2-7,-,TRBD2,TRBV5-1
CASSLVGGGEQFF,TGCGCCAGCAGCTTGGTAGGAGGAGGCGAGCAGTTCTTC,TRBJ2-1,-,-,TRBV5-1
CAWSVGTGGSYGYTF,TGTGCCTGGAGTGTAGGGACAGGGGGCTCCTATGGCTACACCTTC,TRBJ1-2,-,TRBD1,TRBV30
CASSVQFEGNQPQHF,TGTGCCAGCAGTGTGCAGTTCGAAGGCAATCAGCCCCAGCATTTT,TRBJ1-5,-,-,TRBV2
CSARVGGTQYF,TGCAGTGCTAGAGTGGGGGGGACCCAGTACTTC,TRBJ2-5,-,-,TRBV20-1
CASSFEQTGLADTQYF,TGTGCCAGCAGCTTCGAACAGACAGGGTTGGCAGATACGCAGTATTTT,TRBJ2-3,-,TRBD1,TRBV5-6
CASFKRDVDYGYTF,TGTGCCAGCTTTAAACGGGACGTAGACTATGGCTACACCTTC,TRBJ1-2,few,-,TRBV6-6
CASSYGTGGLYGYTF,TGTGCCAGCAGTTACGGGACAGGGGGCCTCTATGGCTACACCTTC,TRBJ1-2,once,TRBD1,TRBV6-5
CASSWTGFNQPQHF,TGTGCCAGCAGTTGGACAGGTTTCAATCAGCCCCAGCATTTT,TRBJ1-5,few,TRBD1,TRBV28
CASSPTGVTQYF,TGTGCCAGCAGCCCCACCGGCGTGACCCAGTACTTC,TRBJ2-5,once,-,TRBV6-5
CASSLGRAGEYNEQFF,TGTGCCAGCAGCTTAGGAAGAGCGGGCGAGTACAATGAGCAGTTCTTC,TRBJ2-1,-,-,TRBV7-2
CASSSGDSNQPQHF,TGTGCCAGCAGCTCAGGGGATAGCAATCAGCCCCAGCATTTT,TRBJ1-5,-,-,TRBV11-3
CASGSLRYPRDPTSGLYSNQPQHF,TGTGCTAGTGGTTCGCTACGCTACCCGAGGGACCCCACGAGCGGGCTTTATAGCAATCAGCCCCAGCATTTT,TRBJ1-5,-,-,TRBV12-5
CASSSSYEQYF,TGTGCCAGCAGTTCCTCCTACGAGCAGTACTTC,TRBJ2-7,-,-,TRBV28
CAISGGTSGGSYEQYF,TGTGCCATCAGTGGAGGGACTAGCGGGGGCTCCTACGAGCAGTACTTC,TRBJ2-7,-,TRBD2,TRBV10-3